These 11 T cell receptor beta chains were all obtained from the same sample, sequenced in a study of blood T cells in healthy people across ages. Next came a second PCR, run for about 6 to 11 cycles, which used a sample-barcoded 5' primer along with a J-beta primer mix. One entry per CDR3 protein results from TCRdb running MiXCR on the 5' RACE reads. The sample carries about 1 million distinct CDR3 sequences, over 35% recorded once. Sequencing input: blood. The source of these receptors is an older woman in good health.

The CDR3 DNA sequence: TGTGCCAGCAGCCTCCAGTGGGGGGGCGGAGAGACCCAGTACTTC. Its protein is CASSLQWGGGETQYF. V and J are TRBV9 and TRBJ2-7, with a tentative D call TRBD2 (7 bases). The J call may be incorrect, as the DNA end agrees better with TRBJ2-5. Looked up from germline, CDR1 is SGDLS and CDR2 is YYNGEE. The CDR3 is 15 amino acids.

The V gene is TRBV2, the J gene TRBJ1-2; D not certain. The germline V gene has CDR1 SNHLY and CDR2 FYNNEI. The CDR3 runs to 13 residues. Trimming shortened V by 7 bases and J by 4 bases, and 13 bases separated the two germline ends. CDR3 sequence: CASTRSRAYGYTF. CDR3 nucleotides: TGTGCCAGCACCAGGTCCCGAGCCTATGGCTACACCTTC. The variable domain in full, completed from reference TRBV2 and TRBJ1-2, reads EPEVTQTPSHQVTQMGQEVILRCVPISNHLYFYWYRQILGQKVEFLVSFYNNEISEKSEIFDDQFSVERPDGSNFTLKIRSTKLEDSAMYFCASTRSRAYGYTFGSGTRLTVV.

This clonotype was observed a few times. The chain combines TRBV20-1 with TRBJ2-7; 8 positions agree with TRBD2. In germline, CDR1 is DFQATT, CDR2 SNEGSKA (reference sequence). The CDR3 is 15 residues long. Germline trimming cut 1 base from V and 5 bases from J; bases unmatched to any gene: 10. The CDR3 DNA follows: TGCAGTGCTAGAGTGGGGAGCGGGAGAGTCAACGAGCAGTACTTC. This encodes CSARVGSGRVNEQYF.

The CDR3 DNA reads TGCAGTGCTCTCAGCGGGAGAGCAAACTACGAGCAGTACTTC. Translation: CSALSGRANYEQYF. The J gene is TRBJ2-7, the V gene TRBV20-1, with 8 bases that match TRBD2. CDR1 is DFQATT and CDR2 is SNEGSKA in the germline V gene (reference sequence). The V gene end was trimmed by 5 bases and the J gene end by 3 bases; junction bases not matched to a gene: 9. The CDR3 sequence is 14 residues long.

This clonotype was seen a few times. V gene TRBV11-2 combines with J gene TRBJ2-3, with D hard to call. V was cut by 2 bases and J by 6 bases, with 9 bases left in between. Germline CDR1 SGHAT, CDR2 FQNNGV. This CDR3 contains 13 residues. CDR3 amino acids: CASSLFLADTQYF. The CDR3 nucleotides read TGTGCCAGCAGCTTATTTTTGGCGGATACGCAGTATTTT.

This clonotype was counted only a few times. The chain combines TRBV5-1 with TRBJ2-3; perhaps TRBD2 as D (5 bases). Trimming took off 1 base at V and 2 bases at J, with 11 bases between the two ends. The CDR3 contains 15 residues. The germline CDR1 and CDR2 sequences are SGHRS and YFSETQ. CDR3 region: CASSLFGLLTDTQYF. Here the CDR3 DNA reads TGCGCCAGCAGCTTGTTTGGACTTCTCACAGATACGCAGTATTTT. Together with reference TRBV5-1 and TRBJ2-3, the CDR3 gives the full variable domain: KAGVTQTPRYLIKTRGQQVTLSCSPISGHRSVSWYQQTPGQGLQFLFEYFSETQRNKGNFPGRFSGRQFSNSRSEMNVSTLELGDSALYLCASSLFGLLTDTQYFGPGTRLTVL.

The rearrangement uses TRBV4-1 and TRBJ2-2; the D is unclear. Trimming pared 4 bases from V and 6 bases from J, leaving 9 bases between. The CDR3 totals 13 residues. Germline V gene data show CDR1 as MGHRA and CDR2 as YSYEKL. The CDR3 sequence: CASSPSAAGELFF. The CDR3 region has the DNA TGCGCCAGCAGCCCCTCTGCGGCCGGGGAGCTGTTTTTT.

The chain combines TRBV20-1 with TRBJ2-5; 13 nucleotides align to TRBD2. Germline assignment: CDR1 DFQATT and CDR2 SNEGSKA (reference sequence). The J segment lost 7 bases and the V segment lost 5 bases, leaving 10 bases of the junction unmatched. This CDR3 is built from 15 residues. The CDR3 DNA follows: TGCAGTGCTTCTGACGGACTAGCGGGAGACGGGACCCAGTACTTC. It is translated as CSASDGLAGDGTQYF.

This clonotype was observed a handful of times. This chain connects TRBV20-1 to TRBJ2-3; D remains unclear. Trimming shortened V by 5 bases and J by 4 bases, and 16 bases separated the two germline ends. This CDR3 spans 14 amino acids. CDR1 is DFQATT and CDR2 is SNEGSKA in the germline V gene (reference sequence). CDR3 residues: CSASQVYPPDTQYF. The CDR3 DNA reads as TGCAGTGCTTCCCAGGTCTACCCGCCAGATACGCAGTATTTT.

This clonotype was seen once. A read error may produce the germline difference seen at one junction end. The CDR3 coding sequence is TGTGCCCGCAGCTTAAGAATACCGGGACATCGCACAGATACGCAGTATTTT. Translation: CARSLRIPGHRTDTQYF. The chain joins TRBV7-3 to TRBJ2-3; a possible D gene is TRBD1 (6 bases). This CDR3 has 17 residues. From germline, CDR1 is SGHTA and CDR2 FQGTGA.

The chain joins TRBV29-1 to TRBJ2-5, with D tentatively TRBD2 (6 bases). Germline V gene sequence: CDR1 SQVTM, CDR2 ANQGSEA. This CDR3 is 12 amino acids long. Trimming cost V 3 bases and J 3 bases, with 8 bases left between them. The DNA of the CDR3 is TGCAGCGTTGATGGGGGGAAAGAGACCCAGTACTTC. Amino acid sequence: CSVDGGKETQYF.